The 27 T cell receptor beta chains reported below all come from one sample, sequenced in a study of shared clonotypes between healthy human individuals. Method: immunoSEQ multiplex PCR; TCRdb's copy keeps in-frame clones and lacks some. The table includes roughly 1 million clones, approximately 72% detected once. The sequencing sample was made of memory CD4+ T cells sorted from blood. Described subset: CD45RA-negative fraction. These receptors were collected from a man younger than 30 in good health.

The chain couples TRBV4-1 to TRBJ1-2; no clear D. V was trimmed by 0 bases and J by 8 bases, leaving 10 bases between them. CDR3 length: 13 residues. CDR1 and CDR2 from the germline V gene are MGHRA and YSYEKL. CDR3 amino acids: CASSQDLGFGYTF. The CDR3, as DNA: TGCGCCAGCAGCCAAGATTTGGGTTTCGGCTACACCTTC.

The V call is TRBV7-6, the J call TRBJ2-7; D perhaps matches TRBD1 (6 bases). In germline, CDR1 is SGHVS, CDR2 FNYEAQ. The CDR3 is 13 residues long. With 0 bases removed from V and 7 bases from J, the gap between germline ends came to 10 bases. CDR3 in amino acids: CASSLARGGEQYF. The CDR3 coding sequence is TGTGCCAGCAGCTTAGCGAGAGGGGGAGAGCAGTACTTC.

This clone was counted once. The J gene is TRBJ1-2, the V gene TRBV7-2, with a tentative D call TRBD1 (5 bases). Trimming removed 4 bases at V and 4 bases at J, with 16 bases between. Germline V gives CDR1 SGHTA, CDR2 FQGNSA. This CDR3 is 15 amino acids long. DNA for the CDR3: TGTGCCAGCAGCTCCCCCGGGGCAGCGACCTATGGCTACACCTTC. Protein: CASSSPGAATYGYTF.

In this sample, this clone turned up a few times. The chain uses TRBV6-1 and TRBJ1-4; 7 positions agree with TRBD1. This CDR3 is built from 16 residues. V shed 0 bases and J 8 bases; nucleotides not matched to a gene: 9. Germline V gene lookup returns CDR1 MNHNS and CDR2 SASEGT. CDR3 nucleotide sequence: TGTGCCAGCAGTGAAGCCCGACAGGGATTGAGGGAAAAACTGTTTTTT. Encoded protein: CASSEARQGLREKLFF.

The J gene is TRBJ2-5, the V gene TRBV5-1; a weak D match, TRBD2 (6 bases). This CDR3 spans 16 amino acids. Germline V gives CDR1 SGHRS, CDR2 YFSETQ. V shed 0 bases and J shed 1 base, with 13 bases lying between them. In nucleotides, the CDR3 is TGCGCCAGCAGCTTGGCCGACGGGAGCGCCCAAGAGACCCAGTACTTC. Residues: CASSLADGSAQETQYF. The complete variable domain, with remaining parts taken from reference TRBV5-1 and TRBJ2-5, reads KAGVTQTPRYLIKTRGQQVTLSCSPISGHRSVSWYQQTPGQGLQFLFEYFSETQRNKGNFPGRFSGRQFSNSRSEMNVSTLELGDSALYLCASSLADGSAQETQYFGPGTRLLVL.

This clone was seen a few times. The rearrangement joins TRBV9 to TRBJ2-2, with 7 bases lining up with TRBD2. Germline-derived CDR1 and CDR2 are SGDLS and YYNGEE. After removal of 3 bases from V and 2 bases from J, the junction contained 7 bases not matched to a gene. The CDR3 consists of 16 residues. Here the CDR3 DNA reads TGTGCCAGCAGCGCGCAGACTAGCCGTAACACCGGGGAGCTGTTTTTT. Residues: CASSAQTSRNTGELFF.

On this clone itself: Additional DNA sequences in this sample encode the identical CDR3. This chain connects TRBV9 to TRBJ2-2; 7 bases are shared with TRBD2. This CDR3 has 15 amino acids. Trimming removed 0 bases from V and 2 bases from J; junction bases left unmatched: 1. CDR1 SGDLS and CDR2 YYNGEE come from the germline V gene. The CDR3 nucleotides read TGTGCCAGCAGCGTAGTGGGACTAAACACCGGGGAGCTGTTTTTT. Amino acids: CASSVVGLNTGELFF. Filled out from reference TRBV9 and TRBJ2-2, the complete variable domain reads DSGVTQTPKHLITATGQRVTLRCSPRSGDLSVYWYQQSLDQGLQFLIQYYNGEERAKGNILERFSAQQFPDLHSELNLSSLELGDSALYFCASSVVGLNTGELFFGEGSRLTVL.

A few counts support this clone. The chain recombines TRBV10-1 with TRBJ2-7, with no clear D. V lost 1 base and J lost 5, with 9 bases in between. Germline V gene sequence: CDR1 WNHNN, CDR2 SYGVQD (reference sequence). The CDR3 is made up of 13 amino acids. CDR3 nucleotides: TGCGCCAGCAGTGAGTACTTTCTGAACGAGCAGTACTTC. Encoded protein: CASSEYFLNEQYF.

In this sample, this clone turned up many times. CDR3 sequence: CACKLAGASYNEQFF. The CDR3 DNA sequence: TGTGCCTGTAAACTAGCGGGGGCCTCCTACAATGAGCAGTTCTTC. The J gene is TRBJ2-1, the V gene TRBV6-1; TRBD2 agrees at 11 bases. This CDR3 comprises 15 residues. In germline, CDR1 is MNHNS, CDR2 SASEGT. V lost 11 bases, J lost 0 bases, and 6 bases stayed unmatched.

V is TRBV5-1 and J is TRBJ1-1, with 9 bases lining up with TRBD1. The CDR3 sequence is 16 residues long. V dropped 3 bases and J dropped 2; count of bases not matched to a gene: 8. CDR1 and CDR2 from the germline V gene are SGHRS and YFSETQ. This CDR3 is CASSSVPGQGNTEAFF. For the CDR3, the DNA is TGCGCCAGCAGCTCAGTTCCGGGACAGGGCAACACTGAAGCTTTCTTT.

This clone was seen only once. The chain carries TRBV18 and TRBJ1-1; D possibly corresponds to TRBD1 (6 bases). V was clipped by 3 bases and J by 4 bases, with 18 bases between them. The germline gives CDR1 KGHSH, CDR2 LQKENI. CDR3 length: 16 amino acids. CDR3 amino acids: CASSPSRDMGATEAFF. The CDR3 DNA reads TGTGCCAGCTCACCGAGCCGGGACATGGGGGCCACTGAAGCTTTCTTT.

The chain combines TRBV7-2 with TRBJ1-5, with D perhaps TRBD1 (6 bases). The CDR3 has 15 residues. Germline V lookup: CDR1 SGHTA, CDR2 FQGNSA. With 1 base removed from V and 2 bases from J, the gap between germline ends came to 9 bases. The DNA for the CDR3 is TGTGCCAGCAGCTTAGAGGGGGTGGGCAATCAGCCCCAGCATTTT. It yields the protein CASSLEGVGNQPQHF.

Only one count was recorded for this clone. The genes are TRBV5-1 and TRBJ1-1; D is unclear. V lost 0 bases to trimming and J lost 1 base, with 7 bases between them. The germline CDR1 and CDR2 sequences are SGHRS and YFSETQ. CDR3 size: 14 residues. CDR3 DNA: TGCGCCAGCAGCTTGGCCGTATCGAACACTGAAGCTTTCTTT. Translation gives CASSLAVSNTEAFF. Using reference TRBV5-1 and TRBJ1-1 for the parts outside the CDR3, the full variable domain is KAGVTQTPRYLIKTRGQQVTLSCSPISGHRSVSWYQQTPGQGLQFLFEYFSETQRNKGNFPGRFSGRQFSNSRSEMNVSTLELGDSALYLCASSLAVSNTEAFFGQGTRLTVV.

Only a few counts were recorded for this clone. The gene calls are TRBV27 and TRBJ2-7, with D unclear. V lost 4 bases and J 8 bases, leaving 9 bases between the germline ends. CDR3 length: 11 amino acids. CDR1 is MNHEY, CDR2 SMNVEV, per germline (reference sequence). The CDR3 loop is CASSSGLQQYF. Written as DNA, the CDR3 is TGTGCCAGCAGTTCCGGGCTCCAGCAGTACTTC.

The rearrangement uses TRBV11-2 and TRBJ1-1, with D perhaps matching TRBD1 (5 bases). Per germline, CDR1 SGHAT and CDR2 FQNNGV. The CDR3 is 16 amino acids. Trimming took off 5 bases at V and 1 base at J, with 17 bases between the two ends. CDR3 DNA sequence: TGTGCCAGCAGCCTAGGGGACTTTCTAAGGAACACTGAAGCTTTCTTT. This encodes CASSLGDFLRNTEAFF.

The chain employs TRBV7-8 and TRBJ1-3; D is possibly TRBD1 (6 bases). Trimming pared 5 bases from V and 1 base from J, leaving 21 bases between. The germline gives CDR1 SGHVS, CDR2 FQNEAQ. The CDR3 spans 18 residues. The CDR3 spells CASSPRDTGTASGNTIYF. The DNA of the CDR3 is TGTGCCAGCAGCCCCCGGGACACGGGAACCGCGTCTGGAAACACCATATATTTT.

The genes are TRBV7-6 and TRBJ2-5; no clear D gene. Looked up from germline, CDR1 is SGHVS and CDR2 is FNYEAQ. This CDR3 has 11 amino acids. V lost 1 base to trimming and J lost 5 bases, with 2 bases between them. DNA of the CDR3: TGTGCCAGCAGCTTAGATGAGACCCAGTACTTC. Amino acid sequence: CASSLDETQYF.

This clone was observed a few times. The sample carries other DNA sequences with the same CDR3. The chain links TRBV28 to TRBJ1-2; TRBD1 might be the D (6 bases). Trimming took off 4 bases at V and 8 bases at J, with 8 bases between the two ends. Germline CDR1 is MDHEN and CDR2 is SYDVKM. CDR3 length: 11 amino acids. CDR3 loop: CASSSQGGYTF. CDR3 DNA sequence: TGTGCCAGCAGTTCTCAGGGGGGCTACACCTTC.

In this sample, this clone turned up a few times. Within the sample, other DNA sequences also encode this same CDR3. The chain is built from TRBV7-3 and TRBJ2-3, with TRBD1 identical over 9 bases. Trimming cost V 5 bases and J 1 base; bases outside gene matches: 1. Germline CDR1 SGHTA, CDR2 FQGTGA. The CDR3 runs to 14 residues. The CDR3 DNA reads as TGTGCCAGCAGCCGGACAGGGGGCACAGATACGCAGTATTTT. Protein: CASSRTGGTDTQYF.

The chain has TRBV11-3 and TRBJ2-4, with D perhaps matching TRBD1 (6 bases). Looked up from germline, CDR1 is SGHNT and CDR2 is YENEEA. The ends were cut back, 0 bases at V and 0 bases at J, with 6 bases in the middle. This CDR3 spans 15 amino acids. The CDR3 protein is CASSLEGGAKNIQYF. CDR3 coding DNA: TGTGCCAGCAGCTTAGAAGGGGGAGCCAAAAACATTCAGTACTTC.

The CDR3 loop is CASSLGWGGDTQYF. Here the CDR3 DNA reads TGCGCCAGCAGCTTGGGATGGGGAGGAGATACGCAGTATTTT. J is TRBJ2-3 and V is TRBV5-1, with D possibly matching TRBD2 (6 bases). Trimming left V 0 bases short and J 5 bases short, with 10 bases between. CDR1 and CDR2 from the germline V gene are SGHRS and YFSETQ. The CDR3 contains 14 residues.

This chain connects TRBV28 to TRBJ2-2, with a weak D call TRBD2 (7 bases). The CDR3 consists of 15 residues. Germline CDR1 MDHEN, CDR2 SYDVKM. The V and J ends lost 7 bases and 6 bases respectively, with 18 bases between them. CDR3 residues: CASTPAGAPAGELFF. The CDR3 DNA reads as TGTGCCAGCACCCCCGCGGGGGCGCCGGCCGGGGAGCTGTTTTTT.

This chain connects TRBV10-2 to TRBJ2-7, with D uncertain. This CDR3 contains 11 residues. V was cut by 3 bases and J by 6 bases, with 6 bases left in between. Per germline, CDR1 WSHSY and CDR2 SAAADI. CDR3 nucleotides: TGCGCCAGCAGTGATAGGTTCGAGCAGTACTTC. This sequence encodes CASSDRFEQYF.

This chain uses TRBV7-9 with TRBJ1-5; possibly TRBD1 for D (6 bases). Per the germline V gene, CDR1 is SEHNR and CDR2 is FQNEAQ (reference sequence). Trimming took off 4 bases at V and 2 bases at J, with 9 bases between the two ends. This CDR3 contains 14 residues. The CDR3 bases are TGTGCCAGCAGCTACAGGGAGGGCAATCAGCCCCAGCATTTT. This translates into CASSYREGNQPQHF.

CDR3 nucleotide sequence: TGTGCCAGCAGCCCCTCAAGAGCGGGGAACTACGAGCAGTACTTC. Its protein is CASSPSRAGNYEQYF. The rearrangement uses TRBV9 and TRBJ2-7; 7 bases agree with TRBD2. With 4 bases clipped from V and 3 bases from J, the junction kept 10 bases outside the gene matches. The germline V gene encodes CDR1 SGDLS and CDR2 YYNGEE. CDR3 length equals 15 residues.

The gene calls are TRBV5-1 and TRBJ2-2; D perhaps matches TRBD2 (6 bases). CDR3 length equals 15 residues. V was shortened by 4 bases and J by 9 bases, with 19 bases between the two germline ends. The V gene's germline CDR1 is SGHRS and CDR2 YFSETQ. For the CDR3, the DNA is TGCGCCAGCAGCGTCGGGACGGGCGCGGGGCGGGAGCTGTTTTTT. It is translated as CASSVGTGAGRELFF.

This sequence joins TRBV28 and TRBJ2-5; 8 bases align to TRBD1. With V trimmed by 4 bases and J by 1 base, 5 bases remained unmatched. The CDR3 consists of 15 residues. The germline gives CDR1 MDHEN, CDR2 SYDVKM. CDR3 residues: CASSSGGAPQETQYF. The CDR3, as DNA: TGTGCCAGCAGTTCAGGGGGCGCTCCCCAAGAGACCCAGTACTTC.